The clone carrying this TCR beta chain was counted only a few times. The record originates from a study of T-cell memory formation after mild COVID-19. The overall study: Across donors, TCR clusters were largely donor specific.

TCRdb recomputed calls from the 5' RACE reads with MiXCR, one row per CDR3 protein. This repertoire shows some 310,000 distinct CDR3 sequences, around a fifth found once; its top ten account for around 23%. This CDR3 has 14 residues. The ends were cut back, 1 base at V and 8 bases at J, with 14 bases in the middle. Germline V CDR1 and CDR2: MGHRA, YSYEKL. Input material: PBMCs or a T cell subset sorted from them (not recorded which). This clonotype was sampled from a man younger than 30 who had mild COVID-19 (a few samples of this study predate the infection). Cell type and time point are not known. The chain joins TRBV4-1 to TRBJ1-1; D is possibly TRBD1 (5 bases). CDR3 nucleotides: TGCGCCAGCAGCCAAGTTTGGGCCGGGGCCGAAGCTTTCTTT. Its translation: CASSQVWAGAEAFF.